This TCR beta chain emerged from a study of T cells after yellow fever vaccination. Study in general: Among memory cells, EM, EMRA, CM and Tscm subsets were sorted using CD3, CD45RA, CCR7 and CD95.

Trimming cost V 3 bases and J 6 bases, with 18 bases left between them. From germline, CDR1 is DFQATT and CDR2 SNEGSKA (reference sequence). The CDR3 totals 15 residues. Using its own MiXCR run on the 5' RACE reads, TCRdb lists one record per CDR3 protein. The sample shows 4,000 to 5,000 distinct CDR3 sequences, roughly 7.3% of them seen only once. This clonotype has at least ten counts. The starting material was PBMCs, either bulk or a sorted T-cell subset (CD4+, CD8+, memory, or dextramer-sorted; not recorded which), obtained roughly 46 days after the first yellow fever vaccination. This sequence was found in a man aged 18 to 30 who received the YFV17D yellow fever vaccine. The rearrangement links TRBV20-1 to TRBJ2-1; D remains unclear. The CDR3 DNA is TGCAGTGCTAGGCGCCCGCTCGGGCCCGGCAATGAGCAGTTCTTC. This gives the protein CSARRPLGPGNEQFF.